This T cell receptor beta chain was identified in a study of cytomegalovirus exposure and HLA in healthy donors. Study conclusions and caveats: Analysis performed later found about 18,000 TCR beta sequences associated with HLA alleles at 0.05 false discovery rate.

Concerning this clone: Its target is unknown.

The PCR used 60 Vbeta and 13 Jbeta primers. The method was immunoSEQ multiplex PCR; TCRdb's version includes in-frame clones alone and lacks a portion of them. The sample consists of 150,000 to 200,000 clones, 60% to 75% of them appearing once. Germline CDR1 MNHNS, CDR2 SASEGT. This CDR3 is built from 13 residues. V shed 9 bases and J 6 bases; nucleotides not matched to a gene: 9. The TCR comes from a woman aged 45-65 years in good health and CMV-seropositive. The genes are TRBV6-1 and TRBJ2-5, with TRBD1 matching 8 bases. Sequenced material: PBMCs. CDR3 loop: CASGAGGWKTQYF. CDR3 DNA: TGTGCCAGTGGGGCAGGGGGCTGGAAGACCCAGTACTTC.